The T cell receptor (beta chain) described here comes from a study of cytomegalovirus exposure and HLA in healthy donors. Overall study findings and caveats: A previous analysis found most TCR beta V segments productive roughly 87% or roughly 30% of the time.

PCR used 60 Vbeta primers and 13 Jbeta primers. Measured with immunoSEQ multiplex PCR; TCRdb has only the in-frame clones, and not every one. The table lists some 190,000 clones, approximately 79% of them singletons. Concerning this clone itself: Its antigen remains unknown.

The V and J ends lost 5 bases and 6 bases, in that order; junction bases with no gene match: 10. The CDR3 totals 17 residues. Germline V gene sequence: CDR1 MNHEY, CDR2 SMNVEV (reference sequence). The specimen sequenced was PBMCs. The V gene is TRBV27, the J gene TRBJ2-2; 12 nucleotides align to TRBD1. This TCR was sampled from a woman in her late teens or twenties in good health and CMV-seronegative. DNA of the CDR3: TGTGCCAGCAGTCCCCGCCCGGGACAGGGGGCGGCCGGGGAGCTGTTTTTT. Its protein is CASSPRPGQGAAGELFF.